This TCR beta chain was documented in a study of blood T cell repertoires in COVID-19. Overall study: Both acute and convalescent COVID-19 samples were obtained from the United States, Italy and Spain. T cells, B-cell-depleted T cells, or PBMCs provided the cDNA or gDNA that served as material.

The junction had 6 bases not matched to a gene; V was cut back by 7 bases and J by 9 bases. CDR3 length equals 14 residues. Germline lookup yields CDR1 LNHDA and CDR2 SQIVND (reference sequence). Original handling: Scientists estimated how many nucleated cells there were by amplifying reference gene primers. Produced via immunoSEQ multiplex PCR; TCRdb's table is partial and in-frame only. V and J calls and clone size are those listed in that table; D and trimming were worked out from the DNA. The repertoire consists of about 260,000 clones, with around 82% occurring once and the leading ten covering approximately 10%.

This sequence was found in a woman aged 45-65 years who had recovered from COVID-19. The chain recombines TRBV19 with TRBJ1-6; TRBD1 aligns across 10 bases. Sequencing input: peripheral blood. As DNA, the CDR3 is TGTGCCAGTAACGCGGGACAGGGGTTTTCACCCCTCCACTTT. It encodes CASNAGQGFSPLHF.